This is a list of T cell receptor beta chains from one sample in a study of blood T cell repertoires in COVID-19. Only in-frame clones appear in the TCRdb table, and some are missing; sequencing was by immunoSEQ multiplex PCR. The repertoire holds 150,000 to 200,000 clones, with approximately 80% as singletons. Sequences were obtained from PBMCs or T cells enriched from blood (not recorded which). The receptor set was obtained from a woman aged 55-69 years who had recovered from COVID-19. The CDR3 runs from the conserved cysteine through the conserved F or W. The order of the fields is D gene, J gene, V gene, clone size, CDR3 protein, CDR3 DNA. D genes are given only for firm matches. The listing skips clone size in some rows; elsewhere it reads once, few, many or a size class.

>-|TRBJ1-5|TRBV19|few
CASREANQPQHF
TGTGCCAGTAGGGAGGCCAATCAGCCCCAGCATTTT
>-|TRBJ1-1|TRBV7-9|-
CASSLYPSGGTEAFF
TGTGCCAGCAGCTTATATCCCTCGGGGGGAACTGAAGCTTTCTTT
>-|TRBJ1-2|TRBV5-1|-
CASSAGLGGNLYGYTF
TGCGCCAGCAGCGCCGGACTAGGGGGAAATTTGTATGGCTACACCTTC
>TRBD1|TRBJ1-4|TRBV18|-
CASSLGDSEDEKLFF
TGTGCCAGCTCACTGGGGGACAGCGAGGATGAAAAACTGTTTTTT
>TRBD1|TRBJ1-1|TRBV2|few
CASSGDRGRTMNTEAFF
TGTGCCAGCAGTGGTGACAGGGGGCGAACCATGAACACTGAAGCTTTCTTT
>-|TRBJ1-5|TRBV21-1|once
CASKTDSNQPQHF
TGTGCCAGCAAGACAGATAGCAATCAGCCCCAGCATTTT
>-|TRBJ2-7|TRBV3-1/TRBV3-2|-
CASSQQNRQSYEQYF
TGTGCCAGCAGCCAACAAAACCGACAGTCCTACGAGCAGTACTTC
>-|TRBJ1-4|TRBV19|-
CASSISYGEKLFF
TGTGCCAGTAGTATAAGTTACGGGGAAAAACTGTTTTTT
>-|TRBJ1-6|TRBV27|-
CASSLWGRDNSPLHF
TGTGCCAGCAGTTTATGGGGCAGAGATAATTCACCCCTCCACTTT
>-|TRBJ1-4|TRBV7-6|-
CASSQNEKLFF
TGTGCCAGCAGCCAAAATGAAAAACTGTTTTTT
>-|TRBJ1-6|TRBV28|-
CASLTKAYNSPLHF
TGTGCCAGCCTTACCAAAGCATATAATTCACCCCTCCACTTT